This TCR beta chain was identified in a study of OX40 agonist ivuxolimab in advanced cancers. About the study: Every 2 weeks, ivuxolimab was infused into the patients intravenously at between 0.01 and 10 mg/kg. Two patients with cutaneous melanoma and one with hepatocellular carcinoma, three in total, showed partial responses. Study-level points and caveats: Doses of 0.1 to 3.0 mg/kg were accompanied by clonal expansion of CD4+ and CD8+ blood T cells by week 6.

Measured with immunoSEQ multiplex PCR; TCRdb has only the in-frame clones, and not every one. The table has approximately 88,000 clones, approximately 90% seen once. Germline V gives CDR1 KGHSH, CDR2 LQKENI. The CDR3 loop spans 16 amino acids. The junction had 7 bases not matched to a gene; V was cut back by 3 bases and J by 1 base. Turning to this clone: Its target is not known.

The specimen comprised CD4+ or CD8+ T cells sorted from blood, sampled in a trial of the OX40 agonist ivuxolimab. The chain employs TRBV18 and TRBJ2-5; TRBD1 matches at 8 bases. This TCR derives from an adult with an advanced solid tumor such as melanoma, head and neck, liver or kidney cancer. This CDR3 is CASSPQTGAIQETQYF. The CDR3 DNA reads TGTGCCAGCTCACCCCAGACAGGGGCTATCCAAGAGACCCAGTACTTC.